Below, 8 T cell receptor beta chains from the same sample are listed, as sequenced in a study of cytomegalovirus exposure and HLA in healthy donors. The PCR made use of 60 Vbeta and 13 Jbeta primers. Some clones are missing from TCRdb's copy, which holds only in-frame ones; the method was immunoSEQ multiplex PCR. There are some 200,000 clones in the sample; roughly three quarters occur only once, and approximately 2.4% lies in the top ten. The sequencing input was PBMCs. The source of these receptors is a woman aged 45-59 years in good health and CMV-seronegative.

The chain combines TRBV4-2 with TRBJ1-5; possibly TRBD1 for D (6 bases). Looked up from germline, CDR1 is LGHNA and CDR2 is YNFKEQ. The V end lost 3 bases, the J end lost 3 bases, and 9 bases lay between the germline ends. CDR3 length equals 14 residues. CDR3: CASSQTGSNQPQHF. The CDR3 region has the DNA TGTGCCAGCAGCCAGACAGGCTCCAATCAGCCCCAGCATTTT.

In DNA form, the CDR3 reads TGCGCCAGCAGCTTGGAGAAAGCCGGGACAGGGGAAGGCTACACCTTC. This gives the protein CASSLEKAGTGEGYTF. The rearrangement joins TRBV5-1 to TRBJ1-2; 10 positions match TRBD1. Germline lookup yields CDR1 SGHRS and CDR2 YFSETQ. CDR3 size: 16 residues. V lost 0 bases to trimming and J lost 8 bases; unmatched junction nucleotides: 10.

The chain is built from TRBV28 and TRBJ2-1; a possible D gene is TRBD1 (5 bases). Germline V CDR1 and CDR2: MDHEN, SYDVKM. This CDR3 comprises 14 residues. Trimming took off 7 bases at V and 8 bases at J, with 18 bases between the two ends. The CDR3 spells CASTPGRDFYEQFF. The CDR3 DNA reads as TGTGCCAGCACCCCCGGCAGGGATTTTTATGAGCAGTTCTTC. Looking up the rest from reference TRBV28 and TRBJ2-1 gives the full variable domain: DVKVTQSSRYLVKRTGEKVFLECVQDMDHENMFWYRQDPGLGLRLIYFSYDVKMKEKGDIPEGYSVSREKKERFSLILESASTNQTSMYLCASTPGRDFYEQFFGPGTRLTVL.

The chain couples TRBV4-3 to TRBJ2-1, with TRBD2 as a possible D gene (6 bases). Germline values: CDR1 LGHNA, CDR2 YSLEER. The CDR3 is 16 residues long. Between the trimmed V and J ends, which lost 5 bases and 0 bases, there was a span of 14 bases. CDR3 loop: CASSADLASSYNEQFF. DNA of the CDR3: TGCGCCAGCAGCGCAGATCTAGCGAGCTCCTACAATGAGCAGTTCTTC.

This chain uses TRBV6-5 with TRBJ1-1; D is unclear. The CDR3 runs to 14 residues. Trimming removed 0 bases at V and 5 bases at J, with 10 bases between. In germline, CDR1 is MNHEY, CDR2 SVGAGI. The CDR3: CASSYSRGGTEAFF. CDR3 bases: TGTGCCAGCAGTTACTCCCGAGGAGGGACTGAAGCTTTCTTT.

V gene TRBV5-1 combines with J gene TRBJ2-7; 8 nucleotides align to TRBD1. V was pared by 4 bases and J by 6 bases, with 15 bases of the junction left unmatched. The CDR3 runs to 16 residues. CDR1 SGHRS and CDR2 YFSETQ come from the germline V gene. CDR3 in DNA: TGCGCCAGCAGCCTGGACAGGGAAAAACTCTCACGCGAGCAGTACTTC. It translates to CASSLDREKLSREQYF.

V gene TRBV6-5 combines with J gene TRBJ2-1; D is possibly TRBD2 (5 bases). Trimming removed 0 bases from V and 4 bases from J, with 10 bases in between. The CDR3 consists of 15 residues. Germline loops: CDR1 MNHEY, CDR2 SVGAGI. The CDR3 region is CASSYSNRGYNEQFF. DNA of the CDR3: TGTGCCAGCAGTTACTCGAACCGGGGTTACAATGAGCAGTTCTTC.

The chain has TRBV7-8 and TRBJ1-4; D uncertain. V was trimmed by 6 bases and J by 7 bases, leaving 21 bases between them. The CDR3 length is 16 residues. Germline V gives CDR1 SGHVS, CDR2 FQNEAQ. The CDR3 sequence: CASRLTGPIRGEKLFF. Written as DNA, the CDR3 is TGTGCCAGCAGATTAACTGGACCGATTCGGGGTGAAAAACTGTTTTTT.